The 16 T cell receptor beta chains below were found in one sample sequenced in a study of T cell changes during pregnancy in multiple sclerosis (dated by TCRdb to the late 2010s). The library was obtained by the immunoSEQ multiplex PCR assay. The immuneACCESS repertoire file appears here via TCRdb, limited to in-frame rearrangements. These files lack a portion of the clones; in checked studies, under half of the deficit traces to unresolved V genes, and the cause of the others is not known. The sample includes roughly 28,000 clones, with about 92% observed a single time. In total, the top ten clones hold around 5.4% of the sample. Sequencing was performed on CD8+ T cells from peripheral blood mononuclear cells, taken before pregnancy. The origin of the receptors is a female donor with multiple sclerosis, enrolled in a pregnancy study.

This clone was seen a single time. The V call is TRBV11-2, the J call TRBJ1-5; unclear D gene. Germline V gene sequence: CDR1 SGHAT, CDR2 FQNNGV. The CDR3 is made up of 14 amino acids. V was pared by 1 base and J by 3 bases, with 7 bases between. This CDR3 is CASSLAGYNQPQHF. The CDR3 region has the DNA TGTGCCAGCAGCTTAGCGGGGTACAATCAGCCCCAGCATTTT. The full variable domain, rest sourced from reference TRBV11-2 and TRBJ1-5, is EAGVAQSPRYKIIEKRQSVAFWCNPISGHATLYWYQQILGQGPKLLIQFQNNGVVDDSQLPKDRFSAERLKGVDSTLKIQPAKLEDSAVYLCASSLAGYNQPQHFGDGTRLSIL.

The rearrangement links TRBV7-9 to TRBJ2-7, with D possibly being TRBD1 (5 bases). V was cut by 2 bases and J by 5 bases, with 10 bases left in between. The germline CDR1 and CDR2 sequences are SEHNR and FQNEAQ (reference sequence). The CDR3 runs 13 residues. The CDR3 coding sequence is TGTGCCAGCAGCTTATATTCAGGGCACGAGCAGTACTTC. Protein product: CASSLYSGHEQYF.

The rearrangement links TRBV7-9 to TRBJ2-1; D remains ambiguous. Trimming took off 5 bases at V and 7 bases at J, with 9 bases between the two ends. The CDR3 covers 12 residues. CDR1 and CDR2 (germline): SEHNR, FQNEAQ (reference sequence). The CDR3 nucleotides read TGTGCCAGCAGCCTTAGCTGGAATGAGCAGTTCTTC. It specifies CASSLSWNEQFF.

The chain couples TRBV27 to TRBJ1-5; a possible D gene is TRBD1 (5 bases). CDR3 length: 18 amino acids. Germline CDR1 and CDR2: MNHEY and SMNVEV (reference sequence). V lost 2 bases and J 6 bases, leaving 23 bases between the germline ends. CDR3 amino acids: CASSLISGGKGLTQPQHF. The CDR3 DNA reads TGTGCCAGCAGTTTAATTTCGGGGGGGAAAGGCCTGACTCAGCCCCAGCATTTT.

This clone was seen just once. The V gene is TRBV27, the J gene TRBJ2-1, with TRBD2 identical over 9 bases. CDR3 length: 15 residues. V lost 5 bases and J lost 7; bases outside the gene matches: 9. CDR1 MNHEY and CDR2 SMNVEV come from the germline V gene (reference sequence). The CDR3 sequence: CASSTPPRGGNEQFF. For the CDR3, the DNA is TGTGCCAGCAGTACCCCCCCGCGGGGGGGAAATGAGCAGTTCTTC.

The genes are TRBV12-5 and TRBJ1-4, with a possible D match to TRBD1 (5 bases). Germline V gene sequence: CDR1 LGHNT, CDR2 FRNRAP. The CDR3 consists of 15 residues. With 8 bases removed from V and 8 bases from J, the gap between germline ends came to 21 bases. The CDR3 DNA reads TGTGCTAGTCTCTCTCAGTTAGGGGTTGGCGAAAAACTGTTTTTT. Encoded protein: CASLSQLGVGEKLFF. Looking up the rest from reference TRBV12-5 and TRBJ1-4 gives the full variable domain: DARVTQTPRHKVTEMGQEVTMRCQPILGHNTVFWYRQTMMQGLELLAYFRNRAPLDDSGMPKDRFSAEMPDATLATLKIQPSEPRDSAVYFCASLSQLGVGEKLFFGSGTQLSVL.

V gene TRBV7-9 combines with J gene TRBJ2-1, with 11 nucleotides matching TRBD1. From germline, CDR1 is SEHNR and CDR2 FQNEAQ (reference sequence). CDR3 length equals 14 residues. The junction had 2 bases not matched to a gene; V was cut back by 1 base and J by 9 bases. CDR3 in amino acids: CASSLGTGGAEQFF. The CDR3 region has the DNA TGTGCCAGCAGCTTAGGGACAGGGGGCGCTGAGCAGTTCTTC.

This chain links TRBV7-9 with TRBJ2-1; a possible D gene is TRBD1 (6 bases). Trimming shortened V by 7 bases and J by 3 bases, and 13 bases separated the two germline ends. The CDR3 spans 14 residues. Germline lookup yields CDR1 SEHNR and CDR2 FQNEAQ (reference sequence). CDR3 DNA sequence: TGTGCCAGCATACCCAGGGGATTCTACAATGAGCAGTTCTTC. It specifies CASIPRGFYNEQFF.

The chain uses TRBV29-1 and TRBJ2-1; the D gene is possibly TRBD1 (6 bases). V gave up 5 bases and J gave up 8 bases, with 19 bases separating them. Germline CDR1 and CDR2: SQVTM and ANQGSEA. The CDR3 consists of 14 residues. In nucleotides, the CDR3 is TGCAGCGTTAATCCGCATGGCAGGGGCGATGAGCAGTTCTTC. It specifies CSVNPHGRGDEQFF.

The CDR3: CASSQPTDRAYGYTF. The CDR3 nucleotides are TGTGCCAGCAGCCAACCTACAGACAGAGCTTATGGCTACACCTTC. The chain recombines TRBV4-2 with TRBJ1-2; a possible D gene is TRBD1 (5 bases). Trimming stripped 2 bases from V and 5 bases from J, with 15 bases between. Per germline, CDR1 LGHNA and CDR2 YNFKEQ. The CDR3 is 15 residues long.

This clone was picked up a small number of times. This CDR3 reads CSAGEGGTEAFF. In DNA form, the CDR3 reads TGCAGCGCTGGAGAGGGGGGGACTGAAGCTTTCTTT. The chain has TRBV29-1 and TRBJ1-1; TRBD1 is a possible D gene (6 bases). Germline V gene lookup returns CDR1 SQVTM and CDR2 ANQGSEA. V was clipped by 7 bases and J by 5 bases, with 14 bases between them. CDR3 length equals 12 residues.

The gene calls are TRBV6-4 and TRBJ2-3; 7 bases are shared with TRBD2. Looked up from germline, CDR1 is MRHNA and CDR2 is SNTAGT. The CDR3 covers 15 residues. The V gene end was trimmed by 8 bases and the J gene end by 0 bases; junction bases not matched to a gene: 8. CDR3 bases: TGTGCCAGCTCCCAAGGGCGGGGGAGCACAGATACGCAGTATTTT. Translated: CASSQGRGSTDTQYF.

Regarding this clone: A junction boundary mismatches the germline segment, possibly from a read error. The genes are TRBV5-6 and TRBJ1-5; maybe TRBD1 (6 bases). Germline lookup yields CDR1 SGHDT and CDR2 YYEEEE. The CDR3 length is 13 residues. CDR3 DNA: TGTGCCAGCAGCTTACAGGGCAACCAGCCCCAGCATTTT. Encoded protein: CASSLQGNQPQHF.

J is TRBJ2-7 and V is TRBV11-1, with TRBD1 as a possible D gene (5 bases). Germline CDR1 and CDR2: SGHAT and FQDESV (reference sequence). The CDR3 runs to 14 residues. Between the trimmed V and J ends, which lost 3 bases and 3 bases, there was a span of 12 bases. The CDR3 DNA reads as TGTGCCAGCAGCTTTGGAACAGGAGTCTACGAGCAGTACTTC. Protein sequence: CASSFGTGVYEQYF.

This clone was detected only a few times. The CDR3 loop is CASSLSGTWSSYEQYF. The CDR3 nucleotides read TGTGCCAGCAGTCTGTCCGGGACTTGGAGCTCCTACGAGCAGTACTTC. The chain uses TRBV27 and TRBJ2-7, with D possibly matching TRBD2 (6 bases). Germline values: CDR1 MNHEY, CDR2 SMNVEV (reference sequence). V was pared by 5 bases and J by 0 bases, with 17 bases between. The CDR3 is 16 residues long.

The gene calls are TRBV5-4 and TRBJ2-7, with 11 bases matching TRBD2. The V and J ends lost 5 bases and 2 bases, in that order; junction bases with no gene match: 3. The germline gives CDR1 SGHNT, CDR2 YYREEE (reference sequence). The CDR3 consists of 14 residues. The CDR3 loop is CASSFSGGAYEQYF. Written as DNA, the CDR3 is TGTGCCAGCAGTTTTAGCGGGGGGGCCTACGAGCAGTACTTC. The full variable domain, completed using reference TRBV5-4 and TRBJ2-7, is ETGVTQSPTHLIKTRGQQVTLRCSSQSGHNTVSWYQQALGQGPQFIFQYYREEENGRGNFPPRFSGLQFPNYSSELNVNALELDDSALYLCASSFSGGAYEQYFGPGTRLTVT.